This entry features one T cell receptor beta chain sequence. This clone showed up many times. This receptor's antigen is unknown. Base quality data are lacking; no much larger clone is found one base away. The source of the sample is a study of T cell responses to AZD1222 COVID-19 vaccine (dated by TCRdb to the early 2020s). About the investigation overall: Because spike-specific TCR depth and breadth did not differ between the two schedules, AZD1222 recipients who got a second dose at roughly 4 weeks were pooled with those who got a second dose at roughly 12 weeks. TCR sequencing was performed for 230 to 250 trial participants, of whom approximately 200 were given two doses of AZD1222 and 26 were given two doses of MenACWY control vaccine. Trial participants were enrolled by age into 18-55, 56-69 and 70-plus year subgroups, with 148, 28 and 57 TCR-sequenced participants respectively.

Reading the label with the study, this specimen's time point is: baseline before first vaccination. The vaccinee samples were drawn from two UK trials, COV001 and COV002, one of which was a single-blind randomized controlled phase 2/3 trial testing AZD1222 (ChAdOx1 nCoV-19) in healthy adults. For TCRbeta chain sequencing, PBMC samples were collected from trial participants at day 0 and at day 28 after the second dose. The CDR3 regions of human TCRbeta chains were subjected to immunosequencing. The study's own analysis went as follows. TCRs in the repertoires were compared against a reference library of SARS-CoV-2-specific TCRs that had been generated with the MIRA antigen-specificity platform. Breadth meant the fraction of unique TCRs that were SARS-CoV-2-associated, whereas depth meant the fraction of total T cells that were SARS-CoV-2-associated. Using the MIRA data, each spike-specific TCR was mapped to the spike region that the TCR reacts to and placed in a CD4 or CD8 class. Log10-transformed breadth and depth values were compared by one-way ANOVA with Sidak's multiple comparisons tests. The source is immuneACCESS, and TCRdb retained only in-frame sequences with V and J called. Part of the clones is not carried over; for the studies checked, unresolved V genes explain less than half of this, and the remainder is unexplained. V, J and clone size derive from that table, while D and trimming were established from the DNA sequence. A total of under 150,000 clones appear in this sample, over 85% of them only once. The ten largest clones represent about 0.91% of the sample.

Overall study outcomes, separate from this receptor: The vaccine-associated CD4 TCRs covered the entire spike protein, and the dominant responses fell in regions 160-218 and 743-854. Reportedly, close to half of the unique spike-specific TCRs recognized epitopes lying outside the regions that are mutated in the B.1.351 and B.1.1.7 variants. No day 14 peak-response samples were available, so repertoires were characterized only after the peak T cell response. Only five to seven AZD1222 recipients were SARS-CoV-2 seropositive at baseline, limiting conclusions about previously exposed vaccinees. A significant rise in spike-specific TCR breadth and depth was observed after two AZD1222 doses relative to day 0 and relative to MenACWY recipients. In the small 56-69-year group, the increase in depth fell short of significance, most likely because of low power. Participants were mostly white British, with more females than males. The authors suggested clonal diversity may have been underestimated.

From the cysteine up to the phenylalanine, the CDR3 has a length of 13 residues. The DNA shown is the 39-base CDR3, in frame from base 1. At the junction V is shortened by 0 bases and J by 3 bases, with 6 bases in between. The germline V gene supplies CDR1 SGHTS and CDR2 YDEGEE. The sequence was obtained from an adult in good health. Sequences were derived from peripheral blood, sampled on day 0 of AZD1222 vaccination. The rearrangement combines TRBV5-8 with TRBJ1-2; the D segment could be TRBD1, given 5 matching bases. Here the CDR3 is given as CASSLAGYYGYTF. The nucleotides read TGTGCCAGCAGCTTGGCAGGGTACTATGGCTACACCTTC. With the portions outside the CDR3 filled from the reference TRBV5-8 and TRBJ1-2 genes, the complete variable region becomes EAGVTQSPTHLIKTRGQQATLRCSPISGHTSVYWYQQALGLGLQFLLWYDEGEERNRGNFPPRFSGRQFPNYSSELNVNALELEDSALYLCASSLAGYYGYTFGSGTRLTVV.